These 10 T cell receptor beta chains came from one sample sequenced in a study of blood T cell repertoires in COVID-19. Produced via immunoSEQ multiplex PCR; TCRdb's table is partial and in-frame only. Of roughly 140,000 clones in the sample, roughly 84% were seen once. The specimen sequenced was peripheral blood. These receptors all stem from a man aged 70-80 years with acute or convalescent COVID-19.

The V call is TRBV11-2, the J call TRBJ2-5, with no clear D. Germline values: CDR1 SGHAT, CDR2 FQNNGV. The CDR3 is 15 amino acids. V shed 5 bases and J shed 3 bases, with 16 bases lying between them. CDR3 nucleotide sequence: TGTGCCAGCAGCATCAACCCCCTTGGAGAAGAGACCCAGTACTTC. It translates to CASSINPLGEETQYF.

The chain links TRBV9 to TRBJ1-4; D is ambiguous. This CDR3 is 13 amino acids long. CDR1 is SGDLS, CDR2 YYNGEE, per germline. The V end lost 4 bases, the J end lost 3 bases, and 7 bases lay between the germline ends. CDR3 DNA: TGTGCCAGCAGCCTCGGGGCTAATGAAAAACTGTTTTTT. Translated, it gives CASSLGANEKLFF.

The V gene is TRBV27, the J gene TRBJ1-5, with 7 bases aligning to TRBD1. The germline V gene has CDR1 MNHEY and CDR2 SMNVEV (reference sequence). The CDR3 spans 15 residues. V lost 5 bases, J lost 2 bases, and 6 bases stayed unmatched. The CDR3 bases are TGTGCCAGCAGTCATGCCGGGACAGGCAATCAGCCCCAGCATTTT. As protein: CASSHAGTGNQPQHF.

A single count supports this clone. The genes are TRBV2 and TRBJ1-1; a possible D gene is TRBD1 (6 bases). CDR3 length: 14 amino acids. Deletions cut 6 bases from V and 0 bases from J, with 11 bases between. Looked up from germline, CDR1 is SNHLY and CDR2 is FYNNEI. The CDR3 bases are TGTGCCAGCAGACCCAGGGGTATGAACACTGAAGCTTTCTTT. Translation: CASRPRGMNTEAFF.

This clone was detected only a few times. CDR3 region: CASSLGQGHPYEQYF. CDR3 sequence (DNA): TGTGCCAGCAGCTTGGGGCAGGGGCATCCCTACGAGCAGTACTTC. The chain recombines TRBV5-5 with TRBJ2-7, with a possible D match to TRBD1 (6 bases). The CDR3 is made up of 15 amino acids. Per the germline V gene, CDR1 is SGHKS and CDR2 is YYEKEE (reference sequence). Trimming took 0 bases from V and 2 from J, leaving 12 bases between them.

This clone showed up just once. The chain recombines TRBV3-1 (or the pseudogene TRBV3-2) with TRBJ1-4; 8 bases line up with TRBD1. The CDR3 length is 14 residues. Germline values: CDR1 LGHDT, CDR2 YNNKEL (reference sequence). Trimming removed 3 bases from V and 8 bases from J; junction bases left unmatched: 5. CDR3 sequence (DNA): TGTGCCAGCAGCCACCGACAGGGGCAAGAAAAACTGTTTTTT. Residues: CASSHRQGQEKLFF.

The chain recombines TRBV5-1 with TRBJ2-1; a weak D match, TRBD1 (6 bases). There are 15 residues in the CDR3. The germline gives CDR1 SGHRS, CDR2 YFSETQ. The germline V and J ends were trimmed by 4 bases and 1 base, with 12 bases remaining between them. The CDR3 region has the DNA TGCGCCAGCAGCATACGACAGGCGTCCTACAATGAGCAGTTCTTC. Translation gives CASSIRQASYNEQFF.

This clone was recorded only once. V gene TRBV5-1 combines with J gene TRBJ2-7; D may be TRBD1 (7 bases). In germline, CDR1 is SGHRS, CDR2 YFSETQ. Trimming cost V 0 bases and J 3 bases, with 13 bases left between them. The CDR3 is made up of 15 amino acids. The CDR3 here is CASSLDRGGIYEQYF. DNA of the CDR3: TGCGCCAGCAGCTTGGACAGGGGCGGGATCTACGAGCAGTACTTC.

This chain links TRBV18 with TRBJ2-7, with D perhaps TRBD1 (5 bases). Germline assignment: CDR1 KGHSH and CDR2 LQKENI. This CDR3 contains 13 residues. Trimming cost V 5 bases and J 2 bases, with 10 bases left between them. CDR3: CASSSPTAYEQYF. In DNA form, the CDR3 reads TGTGCCAGCTCATCTCCGACAGCCTACGAGCAGTACTTC.

A note on this clone: This CDR3 is also generated by other DNA sequences in the sample. The CDR3 nucleotides read TGCAGCGTTGAAGATCCGGACACCGGGGAGCTGTTTTTT. Translated: CSVEDPDTGELFF. The rearrangement joins TRBV29-1 to TRBJ2-2; D uncertain. Per germline, CDR1 SQVTM and CDR2 ANQGSEA. The CDR3 is 13 residues long. V lost 0 bases, J lost 3 bases, and 5 bases lay in between.